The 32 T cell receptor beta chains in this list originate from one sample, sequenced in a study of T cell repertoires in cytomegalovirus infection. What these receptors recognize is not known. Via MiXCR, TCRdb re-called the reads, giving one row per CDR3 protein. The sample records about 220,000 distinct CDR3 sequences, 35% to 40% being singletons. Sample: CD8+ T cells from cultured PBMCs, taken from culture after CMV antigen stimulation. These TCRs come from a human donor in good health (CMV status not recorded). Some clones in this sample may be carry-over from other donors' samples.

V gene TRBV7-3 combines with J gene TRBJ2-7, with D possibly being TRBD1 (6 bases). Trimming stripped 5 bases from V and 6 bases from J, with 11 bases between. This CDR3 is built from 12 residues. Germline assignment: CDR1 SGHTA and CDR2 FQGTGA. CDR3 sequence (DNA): TGTGCCAGCAGCCAGGGGTCCACCGAGCAGTACTTC. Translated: CASSQGSTEQYF. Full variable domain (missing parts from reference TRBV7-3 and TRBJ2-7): GAGVSQTPSNKVTEKGKYVELRCDPISGHTALYWYRQSLGQGPEFLIYFQGTGAADDSGLPNDRFFAVRPEGSVSTLKIQRTERGDSAVYLCASSQGSTEQYFGPGTRLTVT.

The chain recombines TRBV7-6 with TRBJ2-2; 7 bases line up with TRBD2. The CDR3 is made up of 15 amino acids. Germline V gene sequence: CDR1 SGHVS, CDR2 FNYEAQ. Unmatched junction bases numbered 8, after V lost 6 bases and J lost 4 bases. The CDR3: CASRLTSAITGELFF. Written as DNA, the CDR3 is TGTGCCAGCAGACTCACTAGCGCAATCACCGGGGAGCTGTTTTTT.

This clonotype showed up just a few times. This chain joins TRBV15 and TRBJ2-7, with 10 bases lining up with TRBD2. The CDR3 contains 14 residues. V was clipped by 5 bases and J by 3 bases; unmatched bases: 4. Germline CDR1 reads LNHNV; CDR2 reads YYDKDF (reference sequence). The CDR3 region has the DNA TGTGCCACCAGCGAATCTAGCGGGGGCTACGAGCAGTACTTC. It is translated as CATSESSGGYEQYF.

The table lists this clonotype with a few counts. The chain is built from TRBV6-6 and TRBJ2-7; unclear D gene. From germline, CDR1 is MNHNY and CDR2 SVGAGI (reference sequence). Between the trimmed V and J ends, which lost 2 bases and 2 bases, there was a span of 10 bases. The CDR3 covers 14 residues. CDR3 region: CASSYESGPYEQYF. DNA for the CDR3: TGTGCCAGCAGTTACGAATCTGGTCCCTACGAGCAGTACTTC.

The CDR3 DNA is TGTGCCAGCACTCTCGTTGTGGGGGATGAGCAGTTCTTC. It yields the protein CASTLVVGDEQFF. V and J are TRBV7-6 and TRBJ2-1; possibly TRBD1 or TRBD2 for D (5 bases each). Trimming removed 7 bases at V and 8 bases at J, with 15 bases between. The CDR3 loop spans 13 amino acids. CDR1 is SGHVS and CDR2 is FNYEAQ in the germline V gene.

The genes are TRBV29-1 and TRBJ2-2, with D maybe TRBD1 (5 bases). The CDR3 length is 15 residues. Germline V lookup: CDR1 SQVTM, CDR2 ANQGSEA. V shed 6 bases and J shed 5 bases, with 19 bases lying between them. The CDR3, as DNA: TGCAGCGTATTGAACCTGGCAGGGAAGACCGGGGAGCTGTTTTTT. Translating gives CSVLNLAGKTGELFF.

Here the CDR3 reads CASSQDRGREREQYF. The DNA of the CDR3 is TGTGCCAGCAGCCAAGACCGCGGGAGGGAGAGGGAGCAGTACTTC. This chain connects TRBV3-1 to TRBJ2-7, with TRBD2 identical over 9 bases. CDR3 length equals 15 residues. Germline trimming cut 0 bases from V and 7 bases from J; bases unmatched to any gene: 7. The germline gives CDR1 LGHDT, CDR2 YNNKEL (reference sequence).

CDR3 in amino acids: CASTPSAGQVVDTQYF. The CDR3 DNA follows: TGTGCCAGCACTCCTTCAGCCGGACAGGTGGTCGATACGCAGTATTTT. The gene calls are TRBV27 and TRBJ2-3; 7 nucleotides match TRBD1. Germline V gene data show CDR1 as MNHEY and CDR2 as SMNVEV (reference sequence). Germline trimming cut 7 bases from V and 6 bases from J; bases unmatched to any gene: 16. CDR3 length: 16 amino acids.

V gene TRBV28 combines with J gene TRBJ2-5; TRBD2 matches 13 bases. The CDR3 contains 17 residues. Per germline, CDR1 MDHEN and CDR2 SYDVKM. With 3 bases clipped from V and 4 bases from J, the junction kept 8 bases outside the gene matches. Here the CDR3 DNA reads TGTGCCAGCAGTTTGCGGGGACTAGCGGGGTGGGGAGAGACCCAGTACTTC. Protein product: CASSLRGLAGWGETQYF. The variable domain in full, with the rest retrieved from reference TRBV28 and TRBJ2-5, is DVKVTQSSRYLVKRTGEKVFLECVQDMDHENMFWYRQDPGLGLRLIYFSYDVKMKEKGDIPEGYSVSREKKERFSLILESASTNQTSMYLCASSLRGLAGWGETQYFGPGTRLLVL.

CDR3 bases: TGCAGTGCTAGAGGGACTAGCGGCCCCAATGAGCAGTTCTTC. This codes for CSARGTSGPNEQFF. The chain employs TRBV20-1 and TRBJ2-1, with 10 positions matching TRBD2. The CDR3 is 14 amino acids. Germline CDR1 is DFQATT and CDR2 is SNEGSKA (reference sequence). The V segment lost 1 base and the J segment 6 bases; nucleotides outside the gene matches: 3.

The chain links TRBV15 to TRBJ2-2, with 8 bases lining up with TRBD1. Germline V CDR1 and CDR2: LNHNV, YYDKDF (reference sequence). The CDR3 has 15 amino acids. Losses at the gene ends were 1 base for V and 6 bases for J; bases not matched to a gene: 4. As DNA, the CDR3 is TGTGCCACCAGCAGAGTTCGACAGGGGCCCGGGGAGCTGTTTTTT. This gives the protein CATSRVRQGPGELFF.

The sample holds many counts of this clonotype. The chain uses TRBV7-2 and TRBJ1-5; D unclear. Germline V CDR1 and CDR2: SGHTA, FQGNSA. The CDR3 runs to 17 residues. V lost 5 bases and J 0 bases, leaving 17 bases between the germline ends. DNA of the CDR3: TGTGCCAGCAGCCCAGCCCCATGGATCCATAGCAATCAGCCCCAGCATTTT. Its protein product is CASSPAPWIHSNQPQHF.

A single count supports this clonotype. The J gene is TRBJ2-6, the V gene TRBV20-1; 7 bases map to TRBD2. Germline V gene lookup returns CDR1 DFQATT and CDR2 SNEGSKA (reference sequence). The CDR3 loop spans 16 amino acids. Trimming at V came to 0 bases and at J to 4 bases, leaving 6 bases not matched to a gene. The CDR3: CSARDLSGVGANVLTF. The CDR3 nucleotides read TGCAGTGCTAGAGATCTCAGCGGGGTCGGGGCCAACGTCCTGACTTTC.

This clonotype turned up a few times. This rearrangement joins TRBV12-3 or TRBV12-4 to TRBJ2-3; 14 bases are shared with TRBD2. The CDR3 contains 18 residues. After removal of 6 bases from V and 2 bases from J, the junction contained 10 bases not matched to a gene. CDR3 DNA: TGTGCCAGCAGACCGACCGGGACTAGCGGGGGACACACAGATACGCAGTATTTT. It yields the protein CASRPTGTSGGHTDTQYF.

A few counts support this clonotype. Here the CDR3 reads CASSPRPSGGELFF. DNA of the CDR3: TGTGCCAGCAGCCCCAGGCCCTCAGGGGGGGAGCTGTTTTTT. The J gene is TRBJ2-2, the V gene TRBV5-5; a weak D match, TRBD1 (5 bases). The CDR3 totals 14 residues. CDR1 is SGHKS and CDR2 is YYEKEE in the germline V gene (reference sequence). Deletions cut 4 bases from V and 8 bases from J, with 15 bases between.

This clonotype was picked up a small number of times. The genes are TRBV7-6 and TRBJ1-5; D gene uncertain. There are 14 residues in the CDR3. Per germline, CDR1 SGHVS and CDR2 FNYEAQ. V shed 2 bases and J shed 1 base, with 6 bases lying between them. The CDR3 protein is CASSLPGSNQPQHF. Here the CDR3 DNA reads TGTGCCAGCAGCTTACCAGGAAGCAATCAGCCCCAGCATTTT.

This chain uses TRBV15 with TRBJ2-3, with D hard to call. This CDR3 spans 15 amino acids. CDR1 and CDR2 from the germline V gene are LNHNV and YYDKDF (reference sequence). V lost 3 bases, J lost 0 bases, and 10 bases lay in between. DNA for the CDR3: TGTGCCACCAGCAGCTCAAAAGGGAGCACAGATACGCAGTATTTT. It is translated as CATSSSKGSTDTQYF.

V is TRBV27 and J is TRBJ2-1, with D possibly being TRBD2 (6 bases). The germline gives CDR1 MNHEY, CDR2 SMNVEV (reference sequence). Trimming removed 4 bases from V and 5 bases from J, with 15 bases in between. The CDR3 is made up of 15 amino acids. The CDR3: CASSSPEGPDNEQFF. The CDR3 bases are TGTGCCAGCAGTTCCCCGGAGGGCCCAGACAATGAGCAGTTCTTC.

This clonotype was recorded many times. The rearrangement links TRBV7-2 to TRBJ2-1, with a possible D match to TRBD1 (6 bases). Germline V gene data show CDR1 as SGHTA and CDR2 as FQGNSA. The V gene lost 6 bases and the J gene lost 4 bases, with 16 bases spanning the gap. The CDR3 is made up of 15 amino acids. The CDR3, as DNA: TGTGCCAGCAGTCATCCAACAGGGTATTACAATGAGCAGTTCTTC. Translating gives CASSHPTGYYNEQFF.

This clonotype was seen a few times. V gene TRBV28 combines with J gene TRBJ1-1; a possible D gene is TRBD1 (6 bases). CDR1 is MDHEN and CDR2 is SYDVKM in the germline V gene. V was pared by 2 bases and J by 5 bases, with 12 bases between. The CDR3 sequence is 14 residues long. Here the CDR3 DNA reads TGTGCCAGCAGTTTAAGGACAGTTGGTACTGAAGCTTTCTTT. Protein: CASSLRTVGTEAFF.

The CDR3 protein is CSALRDRGSANYGYTF. The CDR3 nucleotides read TGCAGCGCTCTACGGGACAGGGGTTCGGCTAACTATGGCTACACCTTC. The genes are TRBV29-1 and TRBJ1-2; TRBD1 agrees at 10 bases. Unmatched junction bases numbered 11, after V lost 7 bases and J lost 0 bases. CDR1 SQVTM and CDR2 ANQGSEA come from the germline V gene. This CDR3 contains 16 residues.

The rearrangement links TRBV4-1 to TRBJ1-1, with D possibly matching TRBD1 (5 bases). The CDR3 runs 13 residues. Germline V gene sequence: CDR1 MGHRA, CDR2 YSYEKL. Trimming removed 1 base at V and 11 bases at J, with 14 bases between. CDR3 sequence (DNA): TGCGCCAGCAGCCAAGCCATGGGGGTTGGCGCTTTCTTT. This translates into CASSQAMGVGAFF.

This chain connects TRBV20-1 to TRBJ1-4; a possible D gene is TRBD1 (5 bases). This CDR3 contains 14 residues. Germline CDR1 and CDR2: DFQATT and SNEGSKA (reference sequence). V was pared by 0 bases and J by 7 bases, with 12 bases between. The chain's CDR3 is CSARERGSGEKLFF. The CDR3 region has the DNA TGCAGTGCTAGAGAGAGGGGAAGCGGTGAAAAACTGTTTTTT.

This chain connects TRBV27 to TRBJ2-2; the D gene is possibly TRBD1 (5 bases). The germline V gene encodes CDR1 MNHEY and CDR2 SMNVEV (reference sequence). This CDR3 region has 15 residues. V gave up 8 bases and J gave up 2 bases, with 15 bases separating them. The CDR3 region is CASGLGAYNTGELFF. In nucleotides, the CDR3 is TGTGCCAGCGGCCTTGGGGCGTATAACACCGGGGAGCTGTTTTTT.

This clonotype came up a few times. The CDR3 coding sequence is TGTGCCAGCAGCTTAATAGGTGTCGCCTACGAGCAGTACTTC. Encoded protein: CASSLIGVAYEQYF. The rearrangement uses TRBV5-6 and TRBJ2-7; D is unresolved. Germline V gene sequence: CDR1 SGHDT, CDR2 YYEEEE. The CDR3 consists of 14 residues. With 2 bases removed from V and 2 bases from J, the gap between germline ends came to 11 bases.

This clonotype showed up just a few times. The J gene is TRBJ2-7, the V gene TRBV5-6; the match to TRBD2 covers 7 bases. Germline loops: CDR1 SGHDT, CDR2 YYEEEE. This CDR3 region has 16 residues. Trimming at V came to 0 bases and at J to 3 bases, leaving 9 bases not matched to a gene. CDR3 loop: CASSLVLSSGGYEQYF. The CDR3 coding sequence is TGTGCCAGCAGCTTGGTTTTGTCTAGCGGAGGCTACGAGCAGTACTTC. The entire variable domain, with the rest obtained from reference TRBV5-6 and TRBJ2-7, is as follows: DAGVTQSPTHLIKTRGQQVTLRCSPKSGHDTVSWYQQALGQGPQFIFQYYEEEERQRGNFPDRFSGHQFPNYSSELNVNALLLGDSALYLCASSLVLSSGGYEQYFGPGTRLTVT.

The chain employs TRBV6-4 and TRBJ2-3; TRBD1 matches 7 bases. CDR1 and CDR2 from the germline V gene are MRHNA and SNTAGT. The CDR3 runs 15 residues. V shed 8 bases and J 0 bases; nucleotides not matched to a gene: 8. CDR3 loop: CASRSATGSTDTQYF. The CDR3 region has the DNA TGTGCCAGCCGATCTGCGACAGGGAGCACAGATACGCAGTATTTT.

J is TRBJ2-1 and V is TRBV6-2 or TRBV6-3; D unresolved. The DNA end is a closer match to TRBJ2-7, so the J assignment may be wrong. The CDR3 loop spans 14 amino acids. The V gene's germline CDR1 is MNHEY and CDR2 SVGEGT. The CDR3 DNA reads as TGTGCCAGCAGTTACGTTAGTGGTCGACGTGAGCAGTACTTC. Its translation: CASSYVSGRREQYF.

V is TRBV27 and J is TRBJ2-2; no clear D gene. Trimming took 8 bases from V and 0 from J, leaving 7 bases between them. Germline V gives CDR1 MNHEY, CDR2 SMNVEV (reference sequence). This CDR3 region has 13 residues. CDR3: CASSYSNTGELFF. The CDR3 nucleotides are TGTGCCAGCTCGTATTCGAACACCGGGGAGCTGTTTTTT.

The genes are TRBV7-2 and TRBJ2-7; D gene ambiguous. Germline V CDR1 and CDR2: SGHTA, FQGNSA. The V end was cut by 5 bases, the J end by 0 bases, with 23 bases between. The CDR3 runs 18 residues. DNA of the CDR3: TGTGCCAGCAGCCAAATCACTTACACCGGGTCTCACTCCTACGAGCAGTACTTC. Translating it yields CASSQITYTGSHSYEQYF. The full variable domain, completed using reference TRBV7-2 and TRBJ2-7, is GAGVSQSPSNKVTEKGKDVELRCDPISGHTALYWYRQSLGQGLEFLIYFQGNSAPDKSGLPSDRFSAERTGGSVSTLTIQRTQQEDSAVYLCASSQITYTGSHSYEQYFGPGTRLTVT.

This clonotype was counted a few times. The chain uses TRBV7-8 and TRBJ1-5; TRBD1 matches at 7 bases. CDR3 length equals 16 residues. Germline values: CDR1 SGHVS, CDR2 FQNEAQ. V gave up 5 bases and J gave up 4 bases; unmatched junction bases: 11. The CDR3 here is CASSPTGQSFNQPQHF. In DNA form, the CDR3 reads TGTGCCAGCAGCCCAACGGGACAGAGCTTTAATCAGCCCCAGCATTTT.

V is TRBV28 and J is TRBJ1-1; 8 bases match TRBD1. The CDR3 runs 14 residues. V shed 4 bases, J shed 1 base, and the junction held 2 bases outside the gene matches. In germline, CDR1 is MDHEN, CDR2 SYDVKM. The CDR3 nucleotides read TGTGCCAGCAGTTCCGACAGGGGGAACACTGAAGCTTTCTTT. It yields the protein CASSSDRGNTEAFF.